The rows below give T cell receptor beta chains drawn from one sample of a study of T cell responses to AZD1222 COVID-19 vaccine. Profiling relied on immunoSEQ multiplex PCR, and the TCRdb table lists in-frame clones only, not all of them. Counted here are approximately 180,000 clones, just over 85% occurring once; the ten biggest clones make up approximately 7.7%. Sequenced here: peripheral blood, sampled on day 0 of AZD1222 vaccination. These receptor sequences come from an adult in good health. The CDR3 runs from the conserved cysteine through the conserved F or W. D genes are given only for firm matches. Only part of the rows carry a size: once, few, many, or a class if the clone is expanded.

cdr3_aa	cdr3_nt	j_call	d_call	v_call	clone_size
CASSPGTGVSYEQYF	TGTGCCAGCAGCCCCGGGACAGGGGTTTCCTACGAGCAGTACTTC	TRBJ2-7	TRBD1	TRBV7-8	.
CASSGRDFPNYGYTF	TGTGCCAGCAGCGGCCGGGACTTCCCTAACTATGGCTACACCTTC	TRBJ1-2	.	TRBV5-6	.
CASTFKSGPQETQYF	TGTGCCAGCACCTTCAAGTCGGGACCCCAAGAGACCCAGTACTTC	TRBJ2-5	.	TRBV3-1/TRBV3-2	.
CAWRGQGGSYNSPLHF	TGTGCCTGGAGGGGACAGGGCGGCTCCTATAATTCACCCCTCCACTTT	TRBJ1-6	TRBD1	TRBV30	.
CASSYDDGPNQPQHF	TGTGCCAGCAGTTATGACGACGGTCCCAATCAGCCCCAGCATTTT	TRBJ1-5	.	TRBV6-5	few
CASSFPGDLNTEAFF	TGTGCCAGCAGCTTTCCAGGGGACTTGAACACTGAAGCTTTCTTT	TRBJ1-1	.	TRBV5-4	.
CASSKPGQLYNEQFF	TGTGCCAGCAGCAAGCCGGGACAGCTTTACAATGAGCAGTTCTTC	TRBJ2-1	TRBD1	TRBV7-6	once
CASSIRDSLNEQFF	TGTGCCAGCAGCATCCGGGACAGCCTCAATGAGCAGTTCTTC	TRBJ2-1	TRBD1	TRBV9	once
CASREGLGAGYGYTF	TGCGCCAGCAGGGAAGGATTGGGCGCAGGCTATGGCTACACCTTC	TRBJ1-2	.	TRBV5-1	.
CASNRGDSNQPQHF	TGTGCCAGCAATCGAGGAGATAGCAATCAGCCCCAGCATTTT	TRBJ1-5	.	TRBV7-9	.
CASSLNTGELFF	TGTGCCAGCAGCCTGAACACCGGGGAGCTGTTTTTT	TRBJ2-2	.	TRBV5-5	.
CASSLTATYEQYF	TGTGCCAGCAGTCTGACAGCCACCTACGAGCAGTACTTC	TRBJ2-7	.	TRBV6-2/TRBV6-3	once
CASGGGSPYEQYF	TGTGCCAGCGGCGGGGGCTCCCCCTACGAGCAGTACTTC	TRBJ2-7	.	TRBV9	once
CASSVTSNTEAFF	TGTGCCAGCAGCGTAACAAGTAACACTGAAGCTTTCTTT	TRBJ1-1	.	TRBV9	.
CARSRGVNTEAFF	TGCGCCCGCAGCCGAGGGGTGAACACTGAAGCTTTCTTT	TRBJ1-1	.	TRBV4-1	.
CASSRGGAGNTIYF	TGCGCCAGCAGCCGGGGAGGGGCTGGAAACACCATATATTTT	TRBJ1-3	.	TRBV4-1	.
CASSRDFGVPGYTF	TGCGCCAGCAGCCGAGATTTCGGGGTTCCTGGCTACACCTTC	TRBJ1-2	.	TRBV4-1	.
CASSPRVGDNEQFF	TGTGCCAGCAGCCCTCGGGTAGGAGACAATGAGCAGTTCTTC	TRBJ2-1	.	TRBV7-3	.
CATSKDRGRMNTEAFF	TGTGCCACCTCCAAGGACAGGGGGCGGATGAACACTGAAGCTTTCTTT	TRBJ1-1	TRBD1	TRBV19	.
CATSPGQGEKGRNQPQHF	TGTGCCACCAGCCCGGGACAGGGTGAGAAGGGTCGCAATCAGCCCCAGCATTTT	TRBJ1-5	TRBD1	TRBV15	few
CASSPRTSSGEKLFF	TGTGCCAGCAGCCCAAGGACCTCAAGTGGTGAAAAACTGTTTTTT	TRBJ1-4	.	TRBV7-3	.
CASSLRGWDEQYF	TGTGCCAGCAGCTTAAGGGGGTGGGACGAGCAGTACTTC	TRBJ2-7	.	TRBV7-2	.
CASSPQGEKLFF	TGTGCCAGCAGCCCTCAGGGTGAAAAACTGTTTTTT	TRBJ1-4	.	TRBV27	.
CASSYADPGEQYF	TGTGCCAGCAGTTACGCTGATCCGGGGGAGCAGTACTTC	TRBJ2-7	.	TRBV6-2/TRBV6-3	.
CASSGGGANEQFF	TGTGCCAGCAGTGGCGGGGGGGCCAATGAGCAGTTCTTC	TRBJ2-1	TRBD2	TRBV6-4	.
CASSRQGESQPQHF	TGTGCCAGTAGTCGACAGGGCGAGAGTCAGCCCCAGCATTTT	TRBJ1-5	TRBD1	TRBV19	few
CASSERQGNYGYTF	TGTGCCAGCAGTGAAAGACAGGGTAACTATGGCTACACCTTC	TRBJ1-2	TRBD1	TRBV2	.
CASSSGTGASPLHF	TGTGCCAGCAGCTCCGGGACAGGGGCCTCACCCCTCCACTTT	TRBJ1-6	TRBD1	TRBV7-6	.
CASSYSPGQVYEQYF	TGTGCCAGCAGTTACTCACCGGGACAGGTCTACGAGCAGTACTTC	TRBJ2-7	TRBD1	TRBV6-2/TRBV6-3	.
CASSRGTAGANVLTF	TGTGCCAGCAGCCGCGGGACAGCTGGGGCCAACGTCCTGACTTTC	TRBJ2-6	.	TRBV6-2/TRBV6-3	once
CASSRRRGATEAFF	TGTGCCAGTAGTAGAAGGAGGGGGGCCACTGAAGCTTTCTTT	TRBJ1-1	.	TRBV19	.
CASSLRTGGADTQYF	TGTGCCAGCAGCTTAAGGACAGGGGGAGCAGATACGCAGTATTTT	TRBJ2-3	TRBD1	TRBV5-4	.
CASSQAGSMREQYF	TGCGCCAGCAGCCAAGCTGGCTCTATGAGAGAGCAGTACTTC	TRBJ2-7	.	TRBV4-1	.
CASSLGGSYEQYF	TGTGCCAGCAGTTTAGGTGGCAGCTACGAGCAGTACTTC	TRBJ2-7	.	TRBV12-3/TRBV12-4	.
CASSLGGGLGNQPQHF	TGTGCCAGCAGCTTAGGGGGAGGTCTGGGCAATCAGCCCCAGCATTTT	TRBJ1-5	.	TRBV11-2	few
CASSLSGTYEQYF	TGTGCCAGCAGCTTGTCAGGCACCTACGAGCAGTACTTC	TRBJ2-7	.	TRBV5-4	.
CASSVGRGGEKLFF	TGTGCCAGCAGTGTAGGAAGAGGTGGGGAAAAACTGTTTTTT	TRBJ1-4	.	TRBV2	.
CASSLARETQYF	TGCGCCAGCAGCTTGGCCCGGGAGACCCAGTACTTC	TRBJ2-5	.	TRBV5-1	.
CAWKAGEDTGELFF	TGTGCCTGGAAAGCGGGGGAGGACACCGGGGAGCTGTTTTTT	TRBJ2-2	TRBD2	TRBV30	.
CASSLEKRNYEQYF	TGTGCCAGCAGCTTGGAAAAGCGCAACTACGAGCAGTACTTC	TRBJ2-7	.	TRBV5-5	.
CASRLGAHEQYF	TGTGCCAGCCGCTTGGGGGCCCACGAGCAGTACTTC	TRBJ2-7	.	TRBV6-5	.
CSVEEGAGGSIYEQYF	TGCAGCGTTGAAGAGGGGGCAGGGGGAAGCATCTACGAGCAGTACTTC	TRBJ2-7	TRBD1	TRBV29-1	.
CASSLRQGAAREQYF	TGTGCCAGCAGTTTAAGACAGGGGGCAGCCCGCGAGCAGTACTTC	TRBJ2-7	TRBD1	TRBV28	.
CASSTSTGGNEQFF	TGTGCCAGCAGCACCTCGACAGGGGGCAATGAGCAGTTCTTC	TRBJ2-1	TRBD1	TRBV7-9	once